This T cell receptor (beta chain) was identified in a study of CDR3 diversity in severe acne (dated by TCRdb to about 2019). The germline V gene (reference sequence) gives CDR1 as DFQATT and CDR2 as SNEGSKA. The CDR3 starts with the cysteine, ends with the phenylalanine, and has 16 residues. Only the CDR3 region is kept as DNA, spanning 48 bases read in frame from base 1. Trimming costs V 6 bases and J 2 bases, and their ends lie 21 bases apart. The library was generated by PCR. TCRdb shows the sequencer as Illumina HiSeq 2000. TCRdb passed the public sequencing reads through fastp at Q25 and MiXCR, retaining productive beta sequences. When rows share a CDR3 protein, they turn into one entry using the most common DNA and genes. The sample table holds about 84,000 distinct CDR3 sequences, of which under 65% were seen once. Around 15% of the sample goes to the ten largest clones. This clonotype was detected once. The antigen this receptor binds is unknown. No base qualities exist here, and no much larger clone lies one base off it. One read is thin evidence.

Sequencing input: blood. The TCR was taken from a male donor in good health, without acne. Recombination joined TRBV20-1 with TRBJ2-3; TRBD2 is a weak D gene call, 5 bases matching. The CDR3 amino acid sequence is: CSAPWDWEFFTDTQYF. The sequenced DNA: TGCAGTGCCCCCTGGGATTGGGAGTTTTTCACAGATACGCAGTATTTT.